This passage covers 21 T cell receptor delta chains from one sample sequenced in a study of gamma-delta T cells after stem cell transplantation. TCRdb called clones from the RT-PCR reads again using CATT. The data show 1,700 or so delta-chain clones, roughly 4.1% seen once. The sample was gamma-delta T cells. The receptors were sampled from a human donor. It is not recorded whose cells these are; they may come from a transplant donor.

Remarks on this clone: With a much larger clone just one base away, this may be a read error. The rearrangement links TRDV1 to TRDJ1; TRDD3 matches at 12 bases. This CDR3 region has 20 residues. V trimming: 2 bases; J trimming: 0 bases; junction bases outside the gene matches: 13. Germline V gene data show CDR1 as TSWWSYY and CDR2 as QGS. CDR3 DNA: TGTGCTCTTGGGGAATCGCAGGTCTCTGGGGGATACGCCTACACCGATAAACTCATCTTT. Its protein product is CALGESQVSGGYAYTDKLIF.

This clone has a handful of counts. A far larger clone differs by one base, so this is likely a read error. The chain joins TRDV1 to TRDJ1; 10 bases are shared with TRDD3. This CDR3 has 19 amino acids. The V gene's germline CDR1 is TSWWSYY and CDR2 QGS. V lost 1 base to trimming and J lost 4 bases; unmatched junction nucleotides: 15. As DNA, the CDR3 is TGTGCTCTTGGGGAACCTGCCTTCCTAGAGGCTGGGGGATACGATAAACTCATCTTT. Residues: CALGEPAFLEAGGYDKLIF.

This clone is labeled medium-sized. A single base is all that separates this from a far larger clone, so a read error is likely. The chain links TRDV1 to TRDJ1, with 12 bases that match TRDD3. CDR3 length: 23 residues. Germline values: CDR1 TSWWSYY, CDR2 QGS. The chain's CDR3 is CALGEPPHSYINWGIQVADKPIF. The CDR3 DNA sequence: TGTGCTCTTGGGGAACCACCCCACTCCTACATAAACTGGGGGATACAGGTCGCCGATAAACCCATCTTT.

With regard to this clone: A clone one base away is much larger, so this may be a read error. The chain recombines TRDV2 with TRDJ1; 9 positions match TRDD3. The junction had 19 bases not matched to a gene; V was cut back by 3 bases and J by 6 bases. Germline V gene data show CDR1 as GEAIGNYY and CDR2 as EKD. The CDR3 sequence is 18 residues long. The CDR3 bases are TGTGCCTGTGACGCCGCCGATAGGTGGGGGATAGACACGAATAAACTCATCTTT. Protein: CACDAADRWGIDTNKLIF.

Comment on this clone: A far larger clone is just one base off, so this is likely a read error. The genes are TRDV1 and TRDJ1; TRDD2 agrees at 9 bases. The trim removed 2 bases at V and 8 bases at J, leaving 27 bases unmatched. CDR1 is TSWWSYY, CDR2 QGS, per germline. This CDR3 has 21 amino acids. The DNA of the CDR3 is TGTGCTCTTGGGGAAACTGCCTTCCTACTTCCACTGGGGTCTACCTGGGGCAAACTCATCTTT. This codes for CALGETAFLLPLGSTWGKLIF.

The chain couples TRDV1 to TRDJ1; 8 bases map to TRDD3. CDR3 length equals 24 residues. The V and J ends lost 4 bases and 10 bases, in that order; junction bases with no gene match: 41. CDR1 and CDR2 (germline): TSWWSYY, QGS. The CDR3 reads CALGAPRGPYEFGGVLGVPEGLIF. The DNA for the CDR3 is TGTGCTCTTGGGGCCCCCCGGGGACCCTACGAATTCGGTGGGGTACTGGGGGTCCCTGAGGGACTCATCTTT.

This clone has a handful of counts. A read error is the likely source, as a far larger clone sits one nucleotide away. Different DNA sequences within this sample yield the same CDR3. J is TRDJ1 and V is TRDV2; 7 nucleotides line up with TRDD3. Germline CDR1 reads GEAIGNYY; CDR2 reads EKD. Unmatched junction bases numbered 6, after V lost 0 bases and J lost 0 bases. CDR3 length: 16 residues. CDR3 nucleotide sequence: TGTGCCTGTGACACCTTGGGGGACTACGACACCGATAAACTCATCTTT. Translating it yields CACDTLGDYDTDKLIF.

Turning to this clone: TCRdb has a much larger clone's protein, which differs at residue 14 from the translation of this DNA, likely because of a read error; what is shown is the protein translated from the DNA. The genes are TRDV1 and TRDJ2, with TRDD2 matching 9 bases. The ends lost 3 bases at V and 5 bases at J; junction bases unmatched: 25. The CDR3 extends over 22 amino acids. The germline V gene has CDR1 TSWWSYY and CDR2 QGS. CDR3 nucleotide sequence: TGTGCTCTTGGGGACCCCGGCCCCTTCCTACCCTGGGGGTCCAATTTTACAGCACAACTCTTCTTT. It specifies CALGDPGPFLPWGSNFTAQLFF.

This clone has only a few counts. The CDR3 loop reads CACDPARGIESDKLIF. DNA of the CDR3: TGTGCCTGTGACCCTGCCCGGGGGATAGAGTCCGATAAACTCATCTTT. The chain employs TRDV2 and TRDJ1, with 8 nucleotides matching TRDD3. V was clipped by 3 bases and J by 3 bases; unmatched bases: 11. The CDR3 has 16 residues. Per germline, CDR1 GEAIGNYY and CDR2 EKD.

A word on this clone: One base separates it from a far larger clone, so it is likely a read error. Other DNA sequences within the sample encode an identical CDR3. The rearrangement uses TRDV2 and TRDJ1, with D possibly matching TRDD3 (6 bases). The CDR3 runs to 15 residues. The germline V gene encodes CDR1 GEAIGNYY and CDR2 EKD. V gave up 2 bases and J gave up 10 bases, with 22 bases separating them. DNA for the CDR3: TGTGCCTGTGACAAACTATTGGGGGTCCCTGAGGGACTCATCTTT. Translating it yields CACDKLLGVPEGLIF.

Comment on this clone: This likely stems from a read error, as it lies one base from a far larger clone. This same CDR3 is encoded by further DNA sequences in the sample. J is TRDJ1 and V is TRDV2; the D gene is possibly TRDD3 (6 bases). CDR1 is GEAIGNYY and CDR2 is EKD in the germline V gene. CDR3 length: 14 residues. V was trimmed by 1 base and J by 4 bases, leaving 12 bases between them. The CDR3 coding sequence is TGTGCCTGTGACACTATGGGGGGCCGCGATAAACTCATCTTT. As protein: CACDTMGGRDKLIF.

A remark on this clone: This DNA's translation differs at residue 12 from TCRdb's protein, which comes from a much larger clone; a read error is likely, and the protein shown is translated from the DNA. This chain uses TRDV2 with TRDJ1; D gene unclear. The CDR3 spans 15 residues. V was shortened by 3 bases and J by 11 bases, with 24 bases between the two germline ends. The germline V gene has CDR1 GEAIGNYY and CDR2 EKD. The CDR3 DNA is TGTGCCTGTGACCTCATTCCGCACAAACCAGGAAGCCTCATCTTT. As protein: CACDLIPHKPGSLIF.

A few counts support this clone. This probably arose from a read error, given a far larger clone one base away. The chain uses TRDV1 and TRDJ1, with 12 bases aligning to TRDD3. The V and J ends lost 0 bases and 1 base, in that order; junction bases with no gene match: 30. The germline V gene encodes CDR1 TSWWSYY and CDR2 QGS. The CDR3 spans 26 residues. CDR3 nucleotide sequence: TGTGCTCTTGGGGAACTACCTTGGCTAAGGACCTCGTGCTGGGGGATACGAACCCTCTTCACCGATAAACTCATCTTT. This translates into CALGELPWLRTSCWGIRTLFTDKLIF.

Comments on this clone: TCRdb records a much larger clone's protein for this DNA, with a difference at residue 3 that likely arises from a read error; the protein given is the translation of the DNA. The gene calls are TRDV2 and TRDJ1; 8 bases map to TRDD3. The CDR3 length is 19 residues. Germline V gives CDR1 GEAIGNYY, CDR2 EKD. CDR3: CARDTAGLLGVAYTDKLIF. CDR3 nucleotides: TGTGCCCGTGACACCGCGGGTTTACTGGGGGTAGCGTACACCGATAAACTCATCTTT.

Regarding this clone: A clone one base away is much larger, so this may be a read error. Other DNA sequences in the same sample also yield this CDR3. V gene TRDV1 combines with J gene TRDJ1, with 13 bases aligning to TRDD3. The CDR3 is 24 amino acids. With 1 base clipped from V and 2 bases from J, the junction kept 25 bases outside the gene matches. The germline CDR1 and CDR2 sequences are TSWWSYY and QGS. In DNA form, the CDR3 reads TGTGCTCTTGGGGAACGGGGCACCTTCCTGCGTTCTGTACTGGGGGATACGCCGACCGATAAACTCATCTTT. Translated: CALGERGTFLRSVLGDTPTDKLIF.

Comment on this clone: The protein TCRdb lists belongs to a much larger clone and differs from this DNA's translation at residue 2, which points to a read error; the protein shown is made from the DNA. In DNA form, the CDR3 reads TGTTCTCTTGGGGAGCCACCCTTCCTCTACTGGGGGATATGGAAAGGTCGGGACACCGATAAACTCATCTTT. Protein product: CSLGEPPFLYWGIWKGRDTDKLIF. This chain links TRDV1 with TRDJ1; 11 nucleotides line up with TRDD3. Germline V lookup: CDR1 TSWWSYY, CDR2 QGS. The CDR3 totals 24 residues.

A few counts support this clone. The TCRdb protein comes from a much larger clone and disagrees with this DNA's translation at residue 18, likely due to a read error; the protein given here is derived from the DNA. The chain carries TRDV1 and TRDJ1; 9 nucleotides match TRDD3. Germline V gives CDR1 TSWWSYY, CDR2 QGS. The length of the CDR3 is 20 residues. CDR3 loop: CALGERPHLDWGTRNDKPIF. In DNA form, the CDR3 reads TGTGCTCTTGGGGAAAGGCCCCACCTTGACTGGGGGACTAGAAACGATAAACCCATCTTT.

This clone was counted a few times. The protein in TCRdb stems from a much larger clone and differs at residue 17 from this DNA's translation, likely a read error; here the protein is translated from the DNA. The rearrangement links TRDV1 to TRDJ1; D tentatively fits TRDD2 or TRDD3 (7 bases each). CDR3 length equals 21 residues. CDR1 is TSWWSYY and CDR2 is QGS in the germline V gene. The CDR3 region is CALGDHLSPFLRLLGPTKLIF. The CDR3 region has the DNA TGTGCTCTTGGGGACCACCTCTCGCCCTTCCTGAGACTACTGGGGCCCACCAAACTCATCTTC.

Remarks on this clone: A read error likely explains this, since a far larger clone differs by one base. The V and J genes are TRDV2 and TRDJ1, with D perhaps TRDD3 (6 bases). The CDR3 runs 15 residues. The germline V gene encodes CDR1 GEAIGNYY and CDR2 EKD. The CDR3 DNA is TGTGCCTGTGACACCATGGGGGTTAGTACCGATAAACCCATCTTT. This translates into CACDTMGVSTDKPIF.

Concerning this clone itself: This likely traces to a read error, being one base from a far larger clone. This chain uses TRDV1 with TRDJ1, with 8 bases fitting TRDD3. CDR3 size: 18 residues. Germline V CDR1 and CDR2: TSWWSYY, QGS. CDR3 in DNA: TGTGCTCCTGGGGGGATAGTATACTTACCCTCGTACACCGATAAACTCATCTTT. The encoded protein is CAPGGIVYLPSYTDKLIF.

As concerns this clone: The TCRdb protein, from a much larger clone, departs from this DNA's translation at residue 4, likely by read error; the protein shown derives from the DNA. The V gene is TRDV2, the J gene TRDJ3, with D maybe TRDD3 (5 bases). Germline V gene lookup returns CDR1 GEAIGNYY and CDR2 EKD. This CDR3 comprises 19 residues. V lost 7 bases and J lost 0, with 21 bases in between. The CDR3 is CACNTVLWGSSWDTRQMFF. In DNA, the CDR3 is TGTGCCTGCAACACCGTTCTTTGGGGAAGCTCCTGGGACACCCGACAGATGTTTTTC.